This T cell receptor (beta chain) was retrieved from a study of blood T cell repertoires in COVID-19. In the original analysis: From reference gene primer amplification, estimates of nucleated cell counts were derived. TCRdb keeps only in-frame clones here, not all; method: immunoSEQ multiplex PCR. The D gene and trimming were derived from the DNA, and the V and J assignments and clone size from that table. The table lists about 140,000 clones, 85% to 90% of them singletons. CDR3 size: 13 residues. The V gene's germline CDR1 is SGHRS and CDR2 YFSETQ. V gave up 2 bases and J gave up 3 bases, with 6 bases separating them.

The receptor was isolated from a woman in her sixties or seventies with acute or convalescent COVID-19. Source material: peripheral blood. V usage is TRBV5-1 and J usage is TRBJ2-1; D is ambiguous. The DNA of the CDR3 is TGCGCCAGCAGCTTTAACAGCTACAATGAGCAGTTCTTC. It is translated as CASSFNSYNEQFF.